Shown below are 17 T cell receptor beta chains from a single sample sequenced in a study of tumor and adjacent non-tumor tissue in lung cancer. TCRbeta libraries were built with three rounds of nested PCR, modified from ARM-PCR. TCRdb re-analysed the multiplex PCR reads in MiXCR, keeping a single row per CDR3 protein. Found here are around 75,000 distinct CDR3 sequences, about two thirds of them singletons; the top ten hold about a quarter. This sample's RNA came from whole unsorted tissue. More than 3 cm separated this lung sample from the edge of the tumor. Sequenced input: distant non-tumor lung tissue. These receptors were collected from a woman in her fifties or sixties with non-small cell lung cancer.

The chain joins TRBV29-1 to TRBJ2-5, with D maybe TRBD1 (5 bases). The germline V and J ends were trimmed by 4 bases and 10 bases, with 28 bases remaining between them. This CDR3 is 16 amino acids long. Germline CDR1 reads SQVTM; CDR2 reads ANQGSEA. CDR3 sequence reads: CSVGLRNRQDPQGQYF. CDR3 sequence (DNA): TGCAGCGTTGGGTTGAGAAACCGACAAGACCCTCAGGGCCAGTACTTC.

In its sample, this clonotype was seen many times. The chain couples TRBV29-1 to TRBJ2-2, with D maybe TRBD2 (7 bases). This CDR3 has 13 residues. Germline CDR1 and CDR2: SQVTM and ANQGSEA. Trimming cost V 6 bases and J 5 bases, with 13 bases left between them. The CDR3 DNA reads TGCAGCGTGAGGAGGGGGGGAACCGGGGAGCTGTTTTTT. This sequence encodes CSVRRGGTGELFF.

For this clonotype: An end of the junction does not agree with germline; a read error may underlie this. J is TRBJ2-3 and V is TRBV29-1; D not resolved. Germline CDR1 reads SQVTM; CDR2 reads ANQGSEA. This CDR3 is 13 amino acids long. The CDR3 region is CNVDGSYTDTQFF. DNA of the CDR3: TGCAACGTTGATGGCAGCTACACAGATACGCAGTTTTTT.

For this clonotype: A read error is possible here, since a much larger clone lies one base away. The chain links TRBV20-1 to TRBJ1-4; no clear D gene. Germline V gene data show CDR1 as DFQATT and CDR2 as SNEGSKA (reference sequence). This CDR3 spans 16 amino acids. The CDR3 coding sequence is TGCAATGCTAGAACATCCGGAGGAAGGGCTAATGAAAAACTGTTTTTT. This translates into CNARTSGGRANEKLFF.

This clonotype was counted many times. The chain joins TRBV29-1 to TRBJ1-2; possibly TRBD1 for D (5 bases). This CDR3 is built from 11 residues. Germline values: CDR1 SQVTM, CDR2 ANQGSEA. V shed 1 base and J shed 8 bases, with 8 bases lying between them. CDR3 loop: CSVEVDIGYTF. The CDR3 DNA reads as TGCAGCGTTGAAGTGGACATAGGCTACACCTTC.

A few counts support this clonotype. The chain uses TRBV28 and TRBJ2-5; unclear D gene. Germline assignment: CDR1 MDHEN and CDR2 SYDVKM. The CDR3 is 14 residues long. Between the trimmed V and J ends, which lost 4 bases and 2 bases, there was a span of 11 bases. The CDR3 here is CASSSGYIQETQYF. The CDR3 DNA reads as TGTGCCAGCAGTTCAGGTTATATTCAAGAGACCCAGTACTTC.

Many counts were recorded for this clonotype. The rearrangement uses TRBV12-3 or TRBV12-4 and TRBJ1-1; 11 nucleotides match TRBD1. The CDR3 extends over 16 amino acids. After removal of 4 bases from V and 3 bases from J, the junction contained 7 bases not matched to a gene. CDR3 DNA: TGTGCCAGCAGTTCCCGGGACAGGGGGTACTACACTGAAGCTTTCTTT. Its translation: CASSSRDRGYYTEAFF.

J is TRBJ2-1 and V is TRBV5-1; TRBD1 aligns across 8 bases. Trimming took 4 bases from V and 2 from J; bases not matched to a gene: 5. CDR1 SGHRS and CDR2 YFSETQ come from the germline V gene. The CDR3 sequence is 15 residues long. For the CDR3, the DNA is TGCGCCAGCAGCGATGGACAGGGCACCTACAATGAGCAGTTCTTC. This encodes CASSDGQGTYNEQFF.

V gene TRBV10-3 combines with J gene TRBJ1-1, with D uncertain. CDR3 size: 13 residues. CDR1 and CDR2 from the germline V gene are ENHRY and SYGVKD. Trimming stripped 7 bases from V and 5 bases from J, with 14 bases between. The CDR3 sequence is CAINRARETEAFF. The CDR3 region has the DNA TGTGCCATCAATCGGGCACGAGAAACTGAAGCTTTCTTT.

The chain combines TRBV20-1 with TRBJ2-7; D could derive from TRBD1 or TRBD2 (7 bases each). The CDR3 sequence is 15 residues long. V lost 6 bases, J lost 4 bases, and 22 bases lay in between. Germline V gives CDR1 DFQATT, CDR2 SNEGSKA (reference sequence). CDR3: CSATPGGQREYEQYF. The CDR3 region has the DNA TGCAGTGCCACGCCGGGGGGACAGAGAGAATACGAGCAGTACTTC.

Concerning this clonotype itself: Since a much larger clone is just one base distant, this may be a read error. V gene TRBV28 combines with J gene TRBJ2-5; D is unclear. Germline V CDR1 and CDR2: MDHEN, SYDVKM. Between the trimmed V and J ends, which lost 8 bases and 4 bases, there was a span of 8 bases. The CDR3 runs to 11 residues. CDR3 residues: CASASLETQYF. CDR3 nucleotide sequence: TGTGCCAGCGCGAGTCTAGAGACCCAGTACTTC.

The genes are TRBV5-5 and TRBJ2-2; 7 bases are shared with TRBD2. Germline-derived CDR1 and CDR2 are SGHKS and YYEKEE (reference sequence). The ends lost 9 bases at V and 4 bases at J; junction bases unmatched: 15. CDR3 size: 16 residues. CDR3 residues: CAITTQLTGGTGELFF. In DNA, the CDR3 is TGTGCCATCACCACGCAGTTGACGGGGGGCACCGGGGAGCTGTTTTTT.

This clonotype was counted ten times or more. This chain uses TRBV20-1 with TRBJ2-2; D ambiguous. Germline V gene data show CDR1 as DFQATT and CDR2 as SNEGSKA (reference sequence). This CDR3 is 12 amino acids long. Between the trimmed V and J ends, which lost 1 base and 6 bases, there was a span of 6 bases. CDR3 in DNA: TGCAGTGCTAGAGGAAATGCCGGGGAGCTGTTTTTT. Amino acid sequence: CSARGNAGELFF.

This clonotype was seen once. The rearrangement uses TRBV11-2 and TRBJ2-7; D is unclear. The germline V gene encodes CDR1 SGHAT and CDR2 FQNNGV. V lost 6 bases and J 4 bases, leaving 16 bases between the germline ends. CDR3 length equals 14 residues. The CDR3 reads CASRLLTGGYEQYF. The CDR3 coding sequence is TGTGCCAGCAGATTACTAACGGGTGGGTACGAGCAGTACTTC.

Regarding this clonotype: One end of the junction varies from germline; a read error may be responsible. The chain employs TRBV5-1 and TRBJ1-5; D gene unclear. The CDR3 extends over 13 amino acids. Germline CDR1 reads SGHRS; CDR2 reads YFSETQ. The CDR3 here is CASRHDSNQPQHF. In DNA, the CDR3 is TGCGCCAGCAGGCATGATAGCAATCAGCCTCAGCATTTT.

This clonotype came up a few times. This CDR3 fails to terminate in the conserved phenylalanine or tryptophan, so it likely reflects a read error. This rearrangement joins TRBV11-2 to TRBJ2-7; D is ambiguous. The CDR3 loop spans 13 amino acids. The germline V gene has CDR1 SGHAT and CDR2 FQNNGV. The CDR3 loop is CASCLVAGYEQYL. Here the CDR3 DNA reads TGTGCCAGCTGCTTAGTGGCTGGGTACGAGCAGTACTTA.

A note on this clonotype: The junction does not match germline at one end; this may be a read error. The chain employs TRBV6-1 and TRBJ1-5; D call uncertain. Germline CDR1 MNHNS, CDR2 SASEGT. The CDR3 length is 12 residues. The DNA for the CDR3 is TGTGCCGGCAGTAATAGCAATCAGCCCCAACATTTT. Translation: CAGSNSNQPQHF.